Sequencing of this T cell receptor (beta chain) was carried out in a study of cytomegalovirus exposure and HLA in healthy donors (dated 2017 in TCRdb). Regarding the complete study: According to an earlier analysis of 587 of the donors, some 170 million T cells yielded 117 million unique TCR beta sequences and 250 to 350 Gb of sequence data. Approximately 300 gigabases of sequencing data and around 88 million unique TCR sequences made up an early release that covered approximately 650 HLA-typed donors. Among the roughly 400 genotyped donors, 75% to 90% belonged to the genetic ancestry cluster associated with self-reported Caucasian donors. The aim of the study was to test whether cataloging public T cell receptors could identify signatures of past pathogen exposure. The T cell repertoires of several hundred subjects were profiled by immunosequencing and related to cytomegalovirus serostatus. In addition to the first cohort of 666 subjects, a separate validation cohort of 130 or so different subjects was used. The study combined high-throughput TCR immunosequencing, statistical association of individual TCRs with disease status, and machine learning to predict cytomegalovirus infection status. A later analysis re-analyzed previously published TCR beta repertoires from approximately 670 donors and added high-resolution HLA genotyping to study TCR occurrence patterns. The later analysis used no new phenotypic data to find candidate immune exposures, relying instead on TCR beta sequences and their occurrence across donors. In an earlier analysis of roughly 580 of the donors, high-throughput TCR beta sequencing was used to judge whether each TCR beta V gene segment behaved as functional or pseudogenic. Donor age, sex, ethnicity and CMV serostatus were compiled together with the repertoire data. Genome-wide SNP genotypes for about 60% of the roughly 700 donors were used in a later genetic analysis, which treated that subset as a discovery cohort. All discovery cohort repertoires had been generated using a single sequencing platform. HLA typing covered class I and class II loci at four-digit resolution. The number of typed donors differed by locus: roughly 629-630 for A, B, C, DRB1 and DQB1; 500 to 550 for DQA1; around 610 for DPA1; and some 450 for DPB1. Roughly 5 DR-DQ haplotypes were handled as single units for association and clustering, since linkage in the cohort was strong. Among several hundred genotyped donors of the cohort, an average of about 220,000 unique TCR beta nucleotide sequences was sequenced per donor, of which roughly 18% were non-productive.

The cohort consisted of 600 to 750 healthy bone marrow donors. At the time of sampling, every cohort member was nominally healthy, though immune exposures that went unrecorded were likely present. The donor was CMV seropositive and was included in the group of 289 seropositive cohort members. A peripheral blood sample was collected from each donor, and TCR beta sequencing was performed on peripheral blood mononuclear cells. Genomic DNA was extracted from the blood cell samples with the Qiagen DNeasy Blood Extraction Kit. Study-wide conclusions, independent of this receptor: Immune exposure information for the cohort was limited to CMV serostatus. The authors suggested that the approach could potentially be generalized to other disease states and immunological phenotypes. In a later analysis, TCR association rates were found to vary across HLA loci, with the most associated TCRs seen for DRB1 alleles and the fewest for HLA-C alleles. A few of the identified cytomegalovirus-associated TCR beta chains were confirmed in vitro to be specific for cytomegalovirus antigens. The sequencing pipeline was judged likely to have produced a cluster of highly shared sequence variants as a technical artifact. In a later analysis, HLA-associated TCR beta chains showed more clonal expansion and lower generation probabilities than non-associated chains that were equally common. Most CMV-associated TCR beta chains appeared to be HLA-restricted in a later analysis, and the HLA associations seemed to be driven largely by CMV exposure. This cohort had only TCR beta chains sequenced, and the lack of alpha or paired-chain data limited which features could be detected. Assigning TCR associations to individual alleles was difficult when HLA alleles, especially DR and DQ, strongly co-occurred. A further reported finding was that TCR beta sequences accurately predicted the HLA-A and HLA-B alleles for most subjects in the first cohort. The study gave a list of 150 to 200 TCR beta chains associated with cytomegalovirus. Across donors, most TCR sequences were observed very rarely, whereas some public TCRs were present in many individuals. HLA typing was unavailable for some donors at each locus, so association tests used only the typed subset. Correlated functional status among segregating V segments might reflect linkage disequilibrium, but an unknown experimental factor could not be ruled out. In an earlier analysis of 587 of the donors, most TCR beta V segments appeared in productive rearrangements about 87% or about 30% of the time, broadly matching IMGT annotations. In a later genetic analysis, a missense DCLRE1C variant was associated with V-gene and J-gene trimming of TCR beta chains, and the association was replicated in an independent cohort. Several of the top co-occurrence clusters appeared to be linked to parvovirus B19, influenza, CMV and Epstein-Barr virus, according to a later analysis. Because counts were too low, roughly 16 rarely observed V segments, including chromosome 9 orphons, were left out of the earlier analysis of about 500 of the donors. The classifier was reported to diagnose cytomegalovirus status with high specificity and sensitivity in both the original and validation cohorts. In a later analysis, around 15,000 TCR beta sequences were associated with specific HLA alleles at a false discovery rate of 0.05. A later genetic analysis reported fewer N-insertions in productive TCRs among donors in an Asian-associated ancestry cluster than the roughly 700-donor mean. Presence/absence analyses assumed roughly uniform sequencing depth across donors, an assumption that may not hold.

Libraries were prepared through the immunoSEQ multiplex PCR assay. The multiplex PCR relied on a mix of 60 forward primers for TCR Vbeta segments and 13 reverse primers for TCR Jbeta segments. A multiplex PCR assay on genomic DNA amplified the CDR3 region of rearranged TCR beta genes. The amplified TCR beta libraries were sequenced on the Illumina HiSeq System as 87-base-pair reads. As for how the authors treated the data: In a later analysis, some 80 million unique TCR beta chains were counted across the approximately 640 repertoires, and roughly 11 million of these chains were shared by at least two donors. A nearest-neighbor algorithm error-corrected the raw reads and collapsed the reads into unique sequences, merging closely related sequences to remove PCR and sequencing errors. V, D and J gene segments were assigned by aligning CDR3 sequences to IMGT reference sequences. For a sequence to be retained, a match of at least six nucleotides was required to both a V gene segment and a J gene segment. Rearrangements were called productive when the CDR3 lacked stop codons and stayed in frame with V and J; all others were non-productive. CDR3 was defined by IMGT convention, running from the second conserved V-encoded cysteine to the conserved J-encoded phenylalanine. In an earlier analysis of approximately 590 of the donors, sequences lacking an unambiguous match to a single V gene segment were excluded. In an earlier analysis of several hundred of the donors, V segments were called functional above 56.7% productive rearrangements and were called segregating when the between-donor standard deviation exceeded 5%. A statistical classification framework was built for diagnosing cytomegalovirus status from the catalog of TCR beta chain sequences. In a later analysis, TCR nucleotide sequences were compared against IMGT/GENE-DB human TR gene sequences so that V and J genes could be assigned. The TCRdist pipeline was used in a later analysis to assign CDR3 sequences and most-parsimonious VDJ recombination scenarios. In a later analysis, each TCR beta chain was defined by its CDR3 amino acid sequence together with its V-gene family, and reads lacking a unique V-gene family were excluded. To address suspected cross-contamination and a sequencing artifact, a later analysis removed around 600 highly shared, low-generation-probability nucleotide sequences. For each public chain, a later analysis derived a clonal expansion index from normalized ranks of inferred template counts within each repertoire. In a later analysis, generation probabilities were computed using a VDJ recombination model fitted to out-of-frame rearrangements, and the results were checked against IGoR. Hypergeometric tests were used in a later analysis to score TCR-TCR, TCR-HLA and TCR-CMV co-occurrence, with a repertoire-size bias correction applied to the TCR pairs. In a later analysis, false discovery rates were estimated by permuting HLA or CMV assignments 20 times. In a later analysis, co-occurring TCRs were grouped using DBSCAN, and TCRdist sequence similarity was added for clustering within HLA-allele-positive subsets. For co-occurrence clustering, repertoires with fewer than 30,000 or more than 120,000 public chains were excluded, along with about five repertoires with anomalous nucleotide sharing. The table was pulled from immuneACCESS by TCRdb, which kept in-frame rearrangements only. Such tables lose some clones; where checked, under half of the loss comes from unresolved V genes, and the rest has no known cause. V, J and clone size were drawn from that table, and D and trimming were deduced from the DNA. For this sample the table gives 55,000 to 75,000 clones, of which about 72% were detected only once. The ten largest make up 2.5% to 3.5% of the sample.

To note about this clone: Its antigen remains unidentified. No base quality information exists; no much larger clone differs at one position.

The receptor was derived from a girl between 10 and 17 years old in good health and CMV-seropositive. Source material: PBMCs.

Read as DNA, the sequence is TGTGCCAGCATGTCGTGGGGCTCCGAGCAGTACTTC. Its product reads: CASMSWGSEQYF. Rearrangement joined TRBV6-1 to TRBJ2-7; matching of 5 bases hints at TRBD1 as the D gene. V sheds 7 bases and J sheds 6 bases, leaving 13 bases between their ends. As encoded in the germline V gene, CDR1 is MNHNS while CDR2 is SASEGT. From its cysteine to its phenylalanine, the CDR3 spans 12 amino acids. CDR3 DNA only is kept here, 36 bases in frame from base 1.